Below are 7 T cell receptor beta chains sequenced from a single sample in a study of neurological immune-mediated disorders. In TCRdb, the 5' RACE reads were re-called with MiXCR into one record per CDR3 protein. Of under 40,000 distinct CDR3 sequences in the sample, 3% to 3.5% are singletons; the top ten hold about 8.3%. Noted time point: longitudinal time-point 1 (baseline). Input material: PBMCs. The source is a woman in her sixties with multiple sclerosis.

This clonotype was counted ten times or more. The chain recombines TRBV6-5 with TRBJ2-7; D gene ambiguous. Trimming removed 1 base at V and 0 bases at J, with 10 bases between. This CDR3 is built from 15 residues. Germline V CDR1 and CDR2: MNHEY, SVGAGI. CDR3 residues: CASSYFPSRSYEQYF. The CDR3 DNA reads as TGTGCCAGCAGTTACTTCCCGTCACGCTCCTACGAGCAGTACTTC.

This clonotype appeared many times. The genes are TRBV6-5 and TRBJ2-7; no reliable D call. CDR3 size: 13 residues. The germline V gene has CDR1 MNHEY and CDR2 SVGAGI. V lost 4 bases, J lost 4 bases, and 11 bases lay in between. CDR3 nucleotides: TGTGCCAGCAGTTTACTGTGGGGATACGAGCAGTACTTC. As protein: CASSLLWGYEQYF.

Many counts were recorded for this clonotype. J is TRBJ2-3 and V is TRBV5-1, with a possible D match to TRBD1 (5 bases). V was shortened by 3 bases and J by 4 bases, with 12 bases between the two germline ends. The V gene's germline CDR1 is SGHRS and CDR2 YFSETQ. The CDR3 contains 14 residues. CDR3 loop: CASSSGHGPDTQYF. The CDR3 DNA reads TGCGCCAGCAGCTCTGGACATGGACCAGATACGCAGTATTTT.

This clonotype showed up many times. V and J are TRBV5-1 and TRBJ2-7; TRBD1 aligns across 8 bases. This CDR3 contains 16 residues. In germline, CDR1 is SGHRS, CDR2 YFSETQ. V lost 3 bases and J lost 6; bases outside the gene matches: 14. The CDR3 here is CASSSSRDRPPLEQYF. The CDR3 DNA reads as TGCGCCAGCAGCTCTAGCCGGGACAGGCCCCCACTCGAGCAGTACTTC.

This clonotype was counted at least ten times. The chain has TRBV20-1 and TRBJ1-4, with 7 nucleotides matching TRBD1. V trimming: 5 bases; J trimming: 7 bases; junction bases outside the gene matches: 7. CDR1 and CDR2 (germline): DFQATT, SNEGSKA (reference sequence). The CDR3 runs 13 residues. The CDR3 here is CSAPGGPGEKLFF. The DNA of the CDR3 is TGCAGTGCTCCAGGGGGACCGGGTGAAAAACTGTTTTTT.

This clonotype showed up many times. The chain couples TRBV5-1 to TRBJ1-5; D is undetermined. The V gene's germline CDR1 is SGHRS and CDR2 YFSETQ. The CDR3 sequence is 12 residues long. V was pared by 2 bases and J by 5 bases, with 5 bases between. The CDR3 DNA reads as TGCGCCAGCAGCTTCCATGATCAGCCCCAGCATTTT. It yields the protein CASSFHDQPQHF.

This clonotype was seen more than once but under ten times. This chain joins TRBV3-1 and TRBJ1-5, with a weak D call TRBD1 (5 bases). The CDR3 extends over 15 amino acids. Germline CDR1 and CDR2: LGHDT and YNNKEL (reference sequence). With 1 base removed from V and 4 bases from J, the gap between germline ends came to 11 bases. This chain's CDR3 is CASSQGSGTNQPQHF. CDR3 DNA sequence: TGTGCCAGCAGCCAAGGGTCAGGGACGAATCAGCCCCAGCATTTT. The full variable domain, rest sourced from reference TRBV3-1 and TRBJ1-5, is DTAVSQTPKYLVTQMGNDKSIKCEQNLGHDTMYWYKQDSKKFLKIMFSYNNKELIINETVPNRFSPKSPDKAHLNLHINSLELGDSAVYFCASSQGSGTNQPQHFGDGTRLSIL.